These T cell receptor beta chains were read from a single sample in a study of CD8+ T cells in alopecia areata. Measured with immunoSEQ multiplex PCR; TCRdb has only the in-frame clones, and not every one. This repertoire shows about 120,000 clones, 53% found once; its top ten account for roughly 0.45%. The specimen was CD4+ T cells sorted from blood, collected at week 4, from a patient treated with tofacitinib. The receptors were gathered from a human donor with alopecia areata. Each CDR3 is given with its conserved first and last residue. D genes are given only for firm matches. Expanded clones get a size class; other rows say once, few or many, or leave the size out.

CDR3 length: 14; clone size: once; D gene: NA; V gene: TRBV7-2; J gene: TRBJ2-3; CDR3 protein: CASSLAGSTDTQYF; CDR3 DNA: TGTGCCAGCAGCTTAGCCGGAAGCACAGATACGCAGTATTTT
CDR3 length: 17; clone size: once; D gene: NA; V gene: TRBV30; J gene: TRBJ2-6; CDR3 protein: CAWIRWDVYSGANVLTF; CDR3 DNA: TGTGCCTGGATAAGGTGGGACGTTTACTCTGGGGCCAACGTCCTGACTTTC
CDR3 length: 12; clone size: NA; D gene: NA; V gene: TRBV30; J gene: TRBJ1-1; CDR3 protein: CAWSRGRTEAFF; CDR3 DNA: TGTGCCTGGAGTCGAGGGAGAACTGAAGCTTTCTTT
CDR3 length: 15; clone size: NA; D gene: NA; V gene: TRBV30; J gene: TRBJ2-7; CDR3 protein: CAWSGVGGQSYEQYF; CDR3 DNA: TGTGCCTGGAGTGGGGTTGGGGGACAATCGTACGAGCAGTACTTC
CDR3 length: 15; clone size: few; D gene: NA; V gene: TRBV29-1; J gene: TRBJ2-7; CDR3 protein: CSADGPGRRGGEQYF; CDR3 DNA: TGCAGCGCGGACGGTCCGGGACGTCGGGGAGGAGAGCAGTACTTC
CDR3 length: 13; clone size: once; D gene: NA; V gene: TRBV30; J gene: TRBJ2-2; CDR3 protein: CAWNPGNTGELFF; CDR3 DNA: TGTGCCTGGAACCCTGGGAACACCGGGGAGCTGTTTTTT
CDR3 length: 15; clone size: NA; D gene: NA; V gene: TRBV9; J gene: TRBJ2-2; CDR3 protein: CASSHDRSYTGELFF; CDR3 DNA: TGTGCCAGTAGCCATGACAGGTCCTACACCGGGGAGCTGTTTTTT
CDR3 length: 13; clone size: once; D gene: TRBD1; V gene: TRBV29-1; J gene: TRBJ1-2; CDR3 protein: CSGSTGTAYGYTF; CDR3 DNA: TGCAGCGGATCAACCGGGACAGCTTATGGCTACACCTTC
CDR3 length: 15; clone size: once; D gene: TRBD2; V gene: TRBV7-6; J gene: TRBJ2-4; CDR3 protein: CASSDRLAGEDIQYF; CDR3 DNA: TGTGCCAGCAGCGACCGACTAGCGGGGGAGGACATTCAGTACTTC
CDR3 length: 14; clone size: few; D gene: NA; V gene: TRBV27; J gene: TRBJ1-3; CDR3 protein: CASSFEGPGNTIYF; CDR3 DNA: TGTGCCAGCAGTTTTGAGGGCCCAGGAAACACCATATATTTT
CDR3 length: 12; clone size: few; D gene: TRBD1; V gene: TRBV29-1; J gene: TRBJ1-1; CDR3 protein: CSVTGLNTEAFF; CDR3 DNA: TGCAGCGTGACAGGGTTGAACACTGAAGCTTTCTTT
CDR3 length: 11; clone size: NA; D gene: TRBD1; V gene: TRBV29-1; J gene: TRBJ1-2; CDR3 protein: CSVGQDYGYTF; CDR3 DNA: TGCAGCGTCGGACAGGACTATGGCTACACCTTC
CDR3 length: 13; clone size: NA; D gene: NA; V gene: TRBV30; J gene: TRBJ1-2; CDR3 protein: CAWLAGTGEGSTF; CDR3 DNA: TGTGCCTGGTTAGCGGGGACCGGGGAAGGCAGCACCTTC
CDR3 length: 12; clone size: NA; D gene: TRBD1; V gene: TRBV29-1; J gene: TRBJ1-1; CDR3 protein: CSVDGGTAEAFF; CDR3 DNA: TGCAGCGTTGATGGGGGGACAGCTGAAGCTTTCTTT
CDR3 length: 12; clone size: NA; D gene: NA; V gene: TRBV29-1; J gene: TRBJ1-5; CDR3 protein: CSVPTFSKPQHF; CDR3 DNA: TGCAGCGTACCTACATTCAGCAAGCCCCAGCATTTT
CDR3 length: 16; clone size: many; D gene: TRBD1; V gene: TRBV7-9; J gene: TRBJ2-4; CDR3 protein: CASSPHLPGTENIQYF; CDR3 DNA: TGTGCCAGCAGCCCGCATCTTCCCGGGACAGAGAACATTCAGTACTTC
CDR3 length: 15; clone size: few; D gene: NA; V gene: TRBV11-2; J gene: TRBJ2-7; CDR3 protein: CASSVRDTRTYEQYF; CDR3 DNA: TGTGCCAGCAGCGTCCGGGACACCCGAACCTACGAGCAGTACTTC
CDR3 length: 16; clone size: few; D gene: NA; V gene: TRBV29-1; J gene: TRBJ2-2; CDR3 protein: CSASGAWAANTGELFF; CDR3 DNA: TGCAGCGCCTCAGGCGCCTGGGCGGCGAACACCGGGGAGCTGTTTTTT
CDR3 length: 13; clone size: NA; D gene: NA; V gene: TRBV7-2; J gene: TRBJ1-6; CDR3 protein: CASSLPKPSPLHF; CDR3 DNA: TGTGCCAGCAGCTTACCGAAACCTTCACCCCTCCACTTT
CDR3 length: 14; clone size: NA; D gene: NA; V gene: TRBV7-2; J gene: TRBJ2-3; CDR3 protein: CASSRQSNTDTQYF; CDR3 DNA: TGTGCCAGCAGCCGACAGTCCAACACAGATACGCAGTATTTT
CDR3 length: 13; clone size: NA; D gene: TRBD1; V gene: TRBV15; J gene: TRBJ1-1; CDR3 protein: CATSGRQGVSAFF; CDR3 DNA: TGTGCCACCAGCGGGAGACAGGGGGTTTCAGCTTTCTTT
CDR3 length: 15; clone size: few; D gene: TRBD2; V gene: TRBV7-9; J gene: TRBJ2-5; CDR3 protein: CASSLGTSDGETQYF; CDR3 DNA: TGTGCCAGCAGCTTAGGGACTAGCGATGGAGAGACCCAGTACTTC
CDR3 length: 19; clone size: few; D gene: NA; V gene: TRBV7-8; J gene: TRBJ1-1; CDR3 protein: CASSFRSGAGNGPHTEAFF; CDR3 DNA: TGTGCCAGCAGCTTCCGTTCGGGGGCAGGGAACGGTCCGCACACTGAAGCTTTCTTT
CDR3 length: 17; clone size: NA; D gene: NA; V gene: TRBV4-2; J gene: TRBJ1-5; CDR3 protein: CASSPSTGGDSNQPQHF; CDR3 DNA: TGTGCCAGCAGCCCAAGCACGGGGGGAGATAGCAATCAGCCCCAGCATTTT
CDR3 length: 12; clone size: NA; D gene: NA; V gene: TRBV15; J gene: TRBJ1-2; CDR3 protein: CATSRESSGYTF; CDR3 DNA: TGTGCCACCAGCAGAGAGTCTTCTGGCTACACCTTC
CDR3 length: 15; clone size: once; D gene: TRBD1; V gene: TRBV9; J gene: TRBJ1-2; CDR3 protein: CASSVPRTGGYGYTF; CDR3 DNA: TGTGCCAGCAGCGTACCCCGGACAGGGGGTTATGGCTACACCTTC